The rows below give T cell receptor beta chains drawn from one sample of a study of early T cells in non-severe SARS-CoV-2 infection. TCRdb re-called the 5' RACE reads with MiXCR, one entry per CDR3 protein. This sample has just over 70,000 distinct CDR3 sequences; 9.5% to 15% occur once, and the top ten carry around 1.3%. The sequenced sample was whole blood. The receptors come from an adult who was a healthcare worker with PCR-confirmed SARS-CoV-2 infection or an uninfected control (not recorded which). The CDR3 runs from the conserved cysteine through the conserved F or W. Each record gives: V gene, CDR3 length, J gene, clone size, CDR3 protein. Expanded clones are given a class, and other clones once, few, many or no size at all.

V: TRBV7-9; length: 13; J: TRBJ2-7; size: -; CDR3: CASSLLGDGQQYF
V: TRBV7-2; length: 16; J: TRBJ2-1; size: many; CDR3: CASSLVLAGDYNEQFF
V: TRBV10-3; length: 13; J: TRBJ2-1; size: few; CDR3: CAISPGLANEQFF
V: TRBV28; length: 12; J: TRBJ2-4; size: many; CDR3: CASSGNRNIQYF
V: TRBV7-2; length: 15; J: TRBJ2-3; size: many; CDR3: CASSLALVGTDTQYF
V: TRBV7-2; length: 14; J: TRBJ2-3; size: -; CDR3: CASSLGLNTDTQYF
V: TRBV10-3; length: 16; J: TRBJ2-5; size: few; CDR3: CAISENRALGGETQYF
V: TRBV7-2; length: 17; J: TRBJ2-3; size: many; CDR3: CASSVRLAGGLEDTQYF
V: TRBV12-3/TRBV12-4; length: 15; J: TRBJ1-6; size: many; CDR3: CASSMTMIYNSPLHF
V: TRBV19; length: 14; J: TRBJ2-1; size: many; CDR3: CASSFGLGGNEQFF
V: TRBV9; length: 13; J: TRBJ1-2; size: many; CDR3: CASSVGAAYGYTF
V: TRBV27; length: 13; J: TRBJ1-1; size: -; CDR3: CASRRTGKTEAFF
V: TRBV3-2; length: 18; J: TRBJ1-5; size: many; CDR3: CASSHSRGQIVSNQPQHF
V: TRBV12-3/TRBV12-4; length: 16; J: TRBJ1-3; size: many; CDR3: CASSRRTGGSENTIYF
V: TRBV28; length: 12; J: TRBJ1-5; size: -; CDR3: CASNPTNQPQHF
V: TRBV4-3; length: 15; J: TRBJ2-7; size: many; CDR3: CASSQDRDNSYEQYF
V: TRBV7-2; length: 14; J: TRBJ2-5; size: many; CDR3: CASSSGLAVKTQYF
V: TRBV12-3/TRBV12-4; length: 13; J: TRBJ2-1; size: many; CDR3: CATRTSGGNEQFF
V: TRBV7-9; length: 14; J: TRBJ1-1; size: -; CDR3: CASSLYQGSTEAFF
V: TRBV12-3/TRBV12-4; length: 12; J: TRBJ2-7; size: many; CDR3: CASSGQSYEQYF
V: TRBV7-7; length: 13; J: TRBJ2-5; size: many; CDR3: CASSSGARETQYF
V: TRBV12-3/TRBV12-4; length: 19; J: TRBJ2-1; size: many; CDR3: CASRPKAVLFFSSYNEQFF
V: TRBV18; length: 14; J: TRBJ1-1; size: many; CDR3: CASSRGAEDTEAFF
V: TRBV6-5; length: 15; J: TRBJ1-6; size: many; CDR3: CASSRNADPPHVLHF
V: TRBV5-1; length: 17; J: TRBJ2-1; size: many; CDR3: CASSARPGQGVIDEQFF
V: TRBV7-9; length: 11; J: TRBJ2-1; size: many; CDR3: CAWYRGDEQFF
V: TRBV4-2; length: 15; J: TRBJ1-2; size: many; CDR3: CASSQAQPLNYGYTF
V: TRBV7-2; length: 15; J: TRBJ2-1; size: many; CDR3: CASSRLAGRNNEQFF
V: TRBV18; length: 15; J: TRBJ2-1; size: many; CDR3: CASSPGTSGSNEQFF
V: TRBV28; length: 14; J: TRBJ2-7; size: -; CDR3: CASSWTGALYEQYF
V: TRBV10-3; length: 10; J: TRBJ1-2; size: many; CDR3: CAIRADGYTF
V: TRBV12-5; length: 19; J: TRBJ2-5; size: many; CDR3: CASGSPWLVQGGVQETQYF
V: TRBV3-1; length: 13; J: TRBJ2-7; size: many; CDR3: CASSRKGSYEQYF
V: TRBV5-1; length: 15; J: TRBJ2-1; size: -; CDR3: CASSPEASSYNEQFF